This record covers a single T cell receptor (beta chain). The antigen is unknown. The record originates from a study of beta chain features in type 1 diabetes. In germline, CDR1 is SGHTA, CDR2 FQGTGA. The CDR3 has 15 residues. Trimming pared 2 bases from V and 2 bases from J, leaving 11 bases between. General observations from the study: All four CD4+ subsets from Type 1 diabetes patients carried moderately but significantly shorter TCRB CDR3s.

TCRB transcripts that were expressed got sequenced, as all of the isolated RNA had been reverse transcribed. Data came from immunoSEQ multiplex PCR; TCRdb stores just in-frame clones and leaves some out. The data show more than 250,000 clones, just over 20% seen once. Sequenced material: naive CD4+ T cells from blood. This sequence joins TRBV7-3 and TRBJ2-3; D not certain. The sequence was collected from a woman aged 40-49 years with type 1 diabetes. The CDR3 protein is CASSLEPGPTDTQYF. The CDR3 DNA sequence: TGTGCCAGCAGCTTAGAACCTGGCCCCACAGATACGCAGTATTTT.